Listed below are T cell receptor beta chains from one sample, sequenced in a study of T cells in Graves' hyperthyroidism and ophthalmopathy. TCRdb ran MiXCR on the multiplex PCR reads and lists one entry per CDR3 protein. The sample holds a few hundred thousand distinct CDR3 sequences, around 25% seen once. The source material was blood. These receptor sequences come from a man aged 45 to 65 with Graves' hyperthyroidism. Both conserved end residues are part of each CDR3.

v_call | cdr3_aa
TRBV28 | CASSFVEGDYGYTF
TRBV27 | CASSRDRASREQYF
TRBV5-1 | CASSDIPGLAGPGELFF
TRBV29-1 | CSVSWAQETQYF
TRBV28 | CASRDGYSYEQYF
TRBV5-1 | CASSWLAGGPGEQYF
TRBV25-1 | CASSEGGRGDPEAFF
TRBV20-1 | CSARWGADTEAFF
TRBV6-5 | CASSYEGYQPQHF
TRBV5-5 | CASSGQGANIQYF
TRBV11-3 | CASSLKGTSAFF
TRBV27 | CASSFMASYEQYF
TRBV5-1 | CASSLEDPLLYNEQFF
TRBV27 | CASGEGLAGGADTQYF
TRBV11-2 | CASDTGTGSDTQYF
TRBV19 | CASTHPGRNTEAFF
TRBV3-1 | CASSRGLVGTEAFF
TRBV12-3/TRBV12-4 | CASTDLTPNTEAFF
TRBV3-1 | CASSPRYNEQFF
TRBV19 | CASRESSGANVLTF
TRBV19 | CASSISGRATGYEQYF
TRBV19 | CASMKGRADTQYF
TRBV2 | CASSPKSYNEQFF
TRBV7-6 | CASSLRTSGSEQYF
TRBV7-2 | CASSFQLISTDTQYF
TRBV19 | CASSDRDRSSYEQYF
TRBV28 | CASSPRTGAYNEQFF
TRBV15 | CATSREGGTGENQPQHF
TRBV24-1 | CATAGEGIINEQFF
TRBV6-1 | CASSSGTSGSYTDTQYF
TRBV27 | CASSRTGGGNTQYF
TRBV6-1 | CASRGTSGRADTQYF
TRBV11-2 | CASSPVQGGAFF
TRBV11-1 | CASSFPPGQGFEQYF
TRBV7-9 | CASSLASHTEAFF
TRBV5-1 | CASSFGLAGSSYNEQFF